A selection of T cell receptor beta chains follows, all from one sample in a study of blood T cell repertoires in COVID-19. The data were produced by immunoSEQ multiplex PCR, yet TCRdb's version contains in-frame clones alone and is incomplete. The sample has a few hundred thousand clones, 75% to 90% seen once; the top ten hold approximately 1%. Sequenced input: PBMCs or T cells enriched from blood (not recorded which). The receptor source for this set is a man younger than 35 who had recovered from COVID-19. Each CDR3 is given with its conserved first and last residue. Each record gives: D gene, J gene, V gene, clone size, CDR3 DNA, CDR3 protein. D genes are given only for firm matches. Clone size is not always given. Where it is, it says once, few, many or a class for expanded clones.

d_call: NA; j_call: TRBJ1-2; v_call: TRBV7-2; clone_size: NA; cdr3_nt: TGTGCCAGCAGCTTAGCAGGGGGAAGAGGCTACACCTTC; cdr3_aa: CASSLAGGRGYTF
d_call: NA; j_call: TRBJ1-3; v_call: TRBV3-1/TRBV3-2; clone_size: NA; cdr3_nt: TGTGCCAGCAGCCATATATCCGGGACTCGAAGAAGGAACACCATATATTTT; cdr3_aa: CASSHISGTRRRNTIYF
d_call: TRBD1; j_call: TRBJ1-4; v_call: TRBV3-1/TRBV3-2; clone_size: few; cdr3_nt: TGTGCCAGCAGCCAGGGACAGGCCCTTAATGAAAAACTGTTTTTT; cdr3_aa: CASSQGQALNEKLFF
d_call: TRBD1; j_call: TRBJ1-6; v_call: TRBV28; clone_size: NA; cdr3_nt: TGTGCCAGTTCGACAGGGGGCTGGTCACCCCTCCACTTT; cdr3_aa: CASSTGGWSPLHF
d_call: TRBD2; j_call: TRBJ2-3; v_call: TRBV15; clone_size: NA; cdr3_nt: TGTGCCACCAGCAGACGTGGGACTAGCAGACACACAGATACGCAGTATTTT; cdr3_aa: CATSRRGTSRHTDTQYF
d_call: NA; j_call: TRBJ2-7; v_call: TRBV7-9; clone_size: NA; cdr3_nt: TGTGCCAGCAGCGAGGCGGGGAGAACCTACGAGCAGTACTTC; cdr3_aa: CASSEAGRTYEQYF
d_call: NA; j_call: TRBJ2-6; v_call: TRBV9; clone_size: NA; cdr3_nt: TGTGCCAGCAGCGTATACTCTGGGGCCAACGTCCTGACTTTC; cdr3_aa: CASSVYSGANVLTF
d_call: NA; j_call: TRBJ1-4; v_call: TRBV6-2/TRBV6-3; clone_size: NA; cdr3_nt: TGTGCCAGCAGTCGAGTTGAGGGGAGGAGTGAAAAACTGTTTTTT; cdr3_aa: CASSRVEGRSEKLFF
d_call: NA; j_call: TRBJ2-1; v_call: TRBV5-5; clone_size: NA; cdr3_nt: TGTGCCAGCAGCACCCAGGACTACAATGAGCAGTTCTTC; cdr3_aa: CASSTQDYNEQFF
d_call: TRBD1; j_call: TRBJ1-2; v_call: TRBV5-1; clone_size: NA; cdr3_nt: TGCGCCAGCAGTGGGCAGGGGGCCTCCTTTGGGGGCTACACCTTC; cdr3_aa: CASSGQGASFGGYTF
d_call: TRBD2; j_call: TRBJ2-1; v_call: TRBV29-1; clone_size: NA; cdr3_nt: TGCTCACTTTCCGGGACTAGACTCGATGAGCAGTTCTTC; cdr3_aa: CSLSGTRLDEQFF
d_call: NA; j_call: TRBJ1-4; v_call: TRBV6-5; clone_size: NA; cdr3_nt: TGTGCCAGCAACCCCCAGGACACGGAAAAACTGTTTTTT; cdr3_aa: CASNPQDTEKLFF
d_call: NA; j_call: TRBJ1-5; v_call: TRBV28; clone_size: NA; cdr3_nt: TGTGCCAGCGGATACAGGAGCAATCAGCCCCAGCATTTT; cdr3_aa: CASGYRSNQPQHF
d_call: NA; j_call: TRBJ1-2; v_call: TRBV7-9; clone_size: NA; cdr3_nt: TGTGCCAGCAGCGCACAGGGCGCTTATGGCTACACCTTC; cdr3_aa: CASSAQGAYGYTF
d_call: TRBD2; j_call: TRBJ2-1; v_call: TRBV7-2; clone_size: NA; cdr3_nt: TGTGCCAGCAGCTTAGTCGGTAGCGGGGGGTCCTCCTACAATGAGCAGTTCTTC; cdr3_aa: CASSLVGSGGSSYNEQFF
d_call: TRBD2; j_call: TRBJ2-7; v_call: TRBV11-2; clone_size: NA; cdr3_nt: TGTGCCAGCAGCGCCAGGACTAGCTCGGCGGCCGAGCAGTACTTC; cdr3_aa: CASSARTSSAAEQYF
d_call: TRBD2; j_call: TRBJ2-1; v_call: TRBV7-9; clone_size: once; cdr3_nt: TGTGCCAGCAGTCTGACTAGCGGGAGGGAGGATGAGCAGTTCTTC; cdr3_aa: CASSLTSGREDEQFF
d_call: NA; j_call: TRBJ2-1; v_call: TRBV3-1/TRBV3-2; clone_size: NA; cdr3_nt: TGTGCCAGCAGCCAGGCGACTAGGGGATACAATGAGCAGTTCTTC; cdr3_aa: CASSQATRGYNEQFF
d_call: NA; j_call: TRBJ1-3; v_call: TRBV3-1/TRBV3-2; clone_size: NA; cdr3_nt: TGTGCCAGCAGCCCGTTTATCTCTGGAAACACCATATATTTT; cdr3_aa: CASSPFISGNTIYF
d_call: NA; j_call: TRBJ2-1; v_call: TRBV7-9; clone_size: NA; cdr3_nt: TGTGCCAGCAGCCCCTCGGGTCAGAACAATGAGCAGTTCTTC; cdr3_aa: CASSPSGQNNEQFF
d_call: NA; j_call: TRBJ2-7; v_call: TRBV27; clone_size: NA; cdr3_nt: TGTGCCAGCGCTGGGGGGAGAGGTCTCGAGCAGTACTTC; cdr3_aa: CASAGGRGLEQYF
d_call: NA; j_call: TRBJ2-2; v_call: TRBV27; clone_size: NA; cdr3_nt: TGTGCCAGCGGGTTGACAGGAGTGAACACCGGGGAGCTGTTTTTT; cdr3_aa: CASGLTGVNTGELFF
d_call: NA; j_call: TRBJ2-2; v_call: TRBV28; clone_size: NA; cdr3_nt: TGTGCAGGAGGCGATTCGAACACCGGGGAGCTGTTTTTT; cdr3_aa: CAGGDSNTGELFF
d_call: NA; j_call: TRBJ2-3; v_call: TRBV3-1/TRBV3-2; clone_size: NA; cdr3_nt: TGTGCCAGCAGCCCCCGGACAGATACGCAGTATTTT; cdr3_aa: CASSPRTDTQYF
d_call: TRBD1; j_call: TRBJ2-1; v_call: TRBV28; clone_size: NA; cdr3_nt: TGTGCCAGCAGTTTCTCCGGGACAGGGGGCTTCAATGAGCAGTTCTTC; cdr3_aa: CASSFSGTGGFNEQFF
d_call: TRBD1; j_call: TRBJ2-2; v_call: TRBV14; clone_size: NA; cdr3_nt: TGTGCCAGCAGCCCCGACAGGGTATTGGCCGGGGAGCTGTTTTTT; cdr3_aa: CASSPDRVLAGELFF
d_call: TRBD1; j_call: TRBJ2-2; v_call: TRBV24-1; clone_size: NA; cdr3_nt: TGTGCCACCAGTGACCCGGGACAGGGGGCCACCGGGGAGCTGTTTTTT; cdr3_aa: CATSDPGQGATGELFF
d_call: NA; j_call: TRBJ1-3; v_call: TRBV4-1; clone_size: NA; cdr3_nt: TGCGCCAGCAGCCGTGGGCTCGGGGTTCCTGGAAACACCATATATTTT; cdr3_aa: CASSRGLGVPGNTIYF
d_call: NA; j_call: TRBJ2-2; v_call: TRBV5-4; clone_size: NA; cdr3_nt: TGTGCCAGCAGCTTCTACGTCGGTAACACCGGGGAGCTGTTTTTT; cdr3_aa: CASSFYVGNTGELFF
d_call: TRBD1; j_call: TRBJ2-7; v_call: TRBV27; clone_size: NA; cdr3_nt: TGTGCCAGCAGTTTTGGCGGGACAGGGATTAGGCACGAGCAGTACTTC; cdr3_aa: CASSFGGTGIRHEQYF
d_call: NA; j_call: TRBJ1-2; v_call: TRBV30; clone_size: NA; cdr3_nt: TGTGCCTGGACTGGCAACTATGGCTACACCTTC; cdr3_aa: CAWTGNYGYTF
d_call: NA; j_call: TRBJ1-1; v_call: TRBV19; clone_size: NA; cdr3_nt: TGTGCCAGTAGTATGACACCGAACACTGAAGCTTTCTTT; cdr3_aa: CASSMTPNTEAFF
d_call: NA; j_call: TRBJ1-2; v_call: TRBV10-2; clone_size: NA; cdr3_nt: TGCGCCAGCAGTGACAGGCCGAACTATGGCTACACCTTC; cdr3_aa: CASSDRPNYGYTF
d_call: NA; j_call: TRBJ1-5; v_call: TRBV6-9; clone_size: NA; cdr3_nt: TGTGCCATCACCTCGACAGGTCGGCGCAATCAGCCCCAGCATTTT; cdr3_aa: CAITSTGRRNQPQHF
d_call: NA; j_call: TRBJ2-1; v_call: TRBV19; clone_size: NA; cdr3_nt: TGTGCCACCCAAAACACCGGGAACTCGCAGTTCTTC; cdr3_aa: CATQNTGNSQFF
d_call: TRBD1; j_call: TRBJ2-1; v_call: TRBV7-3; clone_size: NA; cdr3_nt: TGTGCCAGCAGCTCAGGGGGCCCAAAGGTCAATGAGCAGTTCTTC; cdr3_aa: CASSSGGPKVNEQFF
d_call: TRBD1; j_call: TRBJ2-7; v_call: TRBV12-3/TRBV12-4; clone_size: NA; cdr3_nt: TGTGCCAGCAGCTCCCGACAGGGATCGGGGCAGTACTTC; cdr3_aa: CASSSRQGSGQYF
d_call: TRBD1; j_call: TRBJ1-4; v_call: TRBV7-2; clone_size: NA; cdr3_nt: TGTGCCAGCAGCTTAAGGACAGGGGCCTCACCGAATGAAAAACTGTTTTTT; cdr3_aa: CASSLRTGASPNEKLFF
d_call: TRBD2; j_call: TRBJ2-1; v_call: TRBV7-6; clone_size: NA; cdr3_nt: TGTGCCAGCAGCTTAGCGCAGTTTCGGACTAGCGGAAACAATGAGCAGTTCTTC; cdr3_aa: CASSLAQFRTSGNNEQFF
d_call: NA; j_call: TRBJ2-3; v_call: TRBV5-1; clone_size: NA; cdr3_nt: TGCGCCAGCAGCTTGGGAGGGTCAAGCCGCACAGATACGCAGTATTTT; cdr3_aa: CASSLGGSSRTDTQYF
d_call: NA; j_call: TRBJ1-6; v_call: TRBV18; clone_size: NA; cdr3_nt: TGTGCCAGCTCACCCTCGTCCGAATGGGGCTCACCCCTCCACTTT; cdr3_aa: CASSPSSEWGSPLHF
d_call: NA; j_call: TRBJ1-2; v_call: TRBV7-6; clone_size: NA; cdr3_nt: TGTGCCAGCAGCTTAGCTGGGCTTGACTACACCTTC; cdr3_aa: CASSLAGLDYTF
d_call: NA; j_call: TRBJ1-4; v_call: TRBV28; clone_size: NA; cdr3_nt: TGTGCCAGCAGTTTTGTCACAGGTGACGAAAAACTGTTTTTT; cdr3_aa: CASSFVTGDEKLFF
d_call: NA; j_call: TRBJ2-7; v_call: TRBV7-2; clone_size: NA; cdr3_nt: TGTGCCAGCAGCTTTGCGCCGTTCATCTACGAGCAGTACTTC; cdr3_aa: CASSFAPFIYEQYF